The 10 T cell receptor beta chains below come from one sample, sequenced in a study of molecular identifiers for immune sequencing clone quantification. Via MiXCR, TCRdb re-called the PCR reads, giving one row per CDR3 protein. The sample comprises about 500,000 distinct CDR3 sequences, about 26% of which are singletons, and around 0.8% rests with the top ten. Specimen: naive CD8+ T cells from blood, with Jurkat cell RNA spiked in. The subset: FACS-sorted CD8+CD4-CCR7+CD45RA+ naive T cells. These receptors were obtained from a human donor in good health. Some libraries in this study had Jurkat cell RNA spiked in.

Notes on this clonotype: Since a much larger clone is just one base distant, this may be a read error. As the CDR3 is not closed by the conserved phenylalanine or tryptophan, this likely results from a read error. The gene calls are TRBV29-1 and TRBJ2-5, with 7 bases lining up with TRBD1. Unmatched junction bases numbered 8, after V lost 3 bases and J lost 4 bases. The CDR3 spans 14 residues. The germline V gene encodes CDR1 SQVTM and CDR2 ANQGSEA. CDR3 sequence reads: CSVDVRGRRETQYL. CDR3 DNA: TGCAGCGTTGATGTGAGGGGGCGCCGAGAGACCCAGTACCTC.

This chain connects TRBV5-6 to TRBJ1-6, with D perhaps matching TRBD1 (6 bases). Trimming removed 0 bases at V and 7 bases at J, with 17 bases between. The CDR3 loop spans 17 amino acids. Germline CDR1 is SGHDT and CDR2 is YYEEEE. In nucleotides, the CDR3 is TGTGCCAGCAGCTTGGCAGGACTACGGGACACAAATTCACCCCTCCACTTT. Protein product: CASSLAGLRDTNSPLHF.

This clonotype was observed a handful of times. This chain uses TRBV14 with TRBJ2-7, with D possibly being TRBD1 or TRBD2 (5 bases each). Trimming left V 5 bases short and J 3 bases short, with 23 bases between. This CDR3 is built from 17 residues. Germline CDR1 reads SGHDN; CDR2 reads FVKESK. In DNA, the CDR3 is TGTGCCAGCAGCGGGGACCGGGACCCAAAGGGTTACTACGAGCAGTACTTC. It yields the protein CASSGDRDPKGYYEQYF. The full variable domain, rest sourced from reference TRBV14 and TRBJ2-7, is EAGVTQFPSHSVIEKGQTVTLRCDPISGHDNLYWYRRVMGKEIKFLLHFVKESKQDESGMPNNRFLAERTGGTYSTLKVQPAELEDSGVYFCASSGDRDPKGYYEQYFGPGTRLTVT.

This clonotype was found once. This may be a read error, as it is one base from a much larger clone. V is TRBV10-2 and J is TRBJ2-3; no definite D call. V was pared by 4 bases and J by 4 bases, with 27 bases between. Germline V gene sequence: CDR1 WSHSY, CDR2 SAAADI. This CDR3 has 19 residues. CDR3 protein: CASSGIMPFDGHGADTQYF. CDR3 bases: TGCGCCAGCAGTGGGATTATGCCGTTCGATGGTCACGGTGCAGATACGCAGTATTTT.

The sample holds a few counts of this clonotype. The rearrangement joins TRBV3-1 to TRBJ2-7, with D tentatively TRBD2 (6 bases). The germline gives CDR1 LGHDT, CDR2 YNNKEL (reference sequence). CDR3 length: 14 amino acids. Trimming took 4 bases from V and 4 from J, leaving 14 bases between them. The CDR3 sequence is CASSPLGGVYEQYF. CDR3 DNA sequence: TGTGCCAGCAGCCCCCTAGGAGGGGTTTACGAGCAGTACTTC.

V and J are TRBV4-1 and TRBJ1-1; D uncertain. The V end lost 1 base, the J end lost 4 bases, and 16 bases lay between the germline ends. Germline loops: CDR1 MGHRA, CDR2 YSYEKL. The CDR3 spans 16 residues. CDR3 nucleotide sequence: TGCGCCAGCAGCCAAGTTAACAGCCGGGCGGTCACTGAAGCTTTCTTT. It is translated as CASSQVNSRAVTEAFF.

The chain has TRBV7-9 and TRBJ2-7; 8 bases agree with TRBD1. J was trimmed by 4 bases and V by 5 bases; bases with no gene match: 10. The germline V gene has CDR1 SEHNR and CDR2 FQNEAQ (reference sequence). This CDR3 spans 15 amino acids. The CDR3, as DNA: TGTGCCAGCAGCCCCAGGACAGGGACCAAATACGAGCAGTACTTC. The encoded protein is CASSPRTGTKYEQYF. The complete variable domain, with remaining parts taken from reference TRBV7-9 and TRBJ2-7, reads DTGVSQNPRHKITKRGQNVTFRCDPISEHNRLYWYRQTLGQGPEFLTYFQNEAQLEKSRLLSDRFSAERPKGSFSTLEIQRTEQGDSAMYLCASSPRTGTKYEQYFGPGTRLTVT.

Regarding this clonotype: A much larger clonotype is one base distant, so this may be a read error. This chain links TRBV2 with TRBJ2-3, with TRBD2 identical over 14 bases. The CDR3 has 16 residues. Germline V gene lookup returns CDR1 SNHLY and CDR2 FYNNEI. With 6 bases clipped from V and 2 bases from J, the junction kept 4 bases outside the gene matches. This chain's CDR3 is CASSKGLAGATDTQYF. The DNA for the CDR3 is TGTGCCAGCAGCAAGGGACTAGCGGGAGCCACAGATACGCAGTATTTT.

The chain joins TRBV4-3 to TRBJ2-3; D gene unclear. Per germline, CDR1 LGHNA and CDR2 YSLEER. V dropped 1 base and J dropped 6 bases, with 17 bases sitting between them. The CDR3 sequence is 16 residues long. In nucleotides, the CDR3 is TGCGCCAGCAGCCAAGCAGGCCACGGCCTTACGGATACGCAGTATTTT. Protein: CASSQAGHGLTDTQYF.

This clonotype was found a few times. The V gene is TRBV6-2 or TRBV6-3, the J gene TRBJ2-1; a weak D match, TRBD2 (5 bases). Germline V gene sequence: CDR1 MNHEY, CDR2 SVGEGT. The CDR3 runs 11 residues. V lost 10 bases and J 7 bases, leaving 11 bases between the germline ends. This CDR3 reads CATQGGNEQFF. The CDR3 nucleotides are TGTGCCACCCAAGGCGGGAATGAGCAGTTCTTC.